This TCR beta chain was obtained from a study of control samples from healthy donors and cancer patients. Produced via immunoSEQ multiplex PCR; TCRdb's table is partial and in-frame only. The repertoire holds 150,000 to 200,000 clones, around 90% seen once, with 1.3% to 1.5% in the top ten. Trimming took off 7 bases at V and 7 bases at J, with 8 bases between the two ends. This CDR3 region has 11 residues. The source material was blood. The source of this sequence is a woman aged 50 to 65 in good health. The chain employs TRBV23-1 and TRBJ1-5; D not certain. TRBV23-1 belongs to the ORF category, with a function that is uncertain. CDR3 protein: CASIFCQPQHF. The DNA of the CDR3 is TGCGCCAGCATATTCTGCCAGCCCCAGCATTTT.